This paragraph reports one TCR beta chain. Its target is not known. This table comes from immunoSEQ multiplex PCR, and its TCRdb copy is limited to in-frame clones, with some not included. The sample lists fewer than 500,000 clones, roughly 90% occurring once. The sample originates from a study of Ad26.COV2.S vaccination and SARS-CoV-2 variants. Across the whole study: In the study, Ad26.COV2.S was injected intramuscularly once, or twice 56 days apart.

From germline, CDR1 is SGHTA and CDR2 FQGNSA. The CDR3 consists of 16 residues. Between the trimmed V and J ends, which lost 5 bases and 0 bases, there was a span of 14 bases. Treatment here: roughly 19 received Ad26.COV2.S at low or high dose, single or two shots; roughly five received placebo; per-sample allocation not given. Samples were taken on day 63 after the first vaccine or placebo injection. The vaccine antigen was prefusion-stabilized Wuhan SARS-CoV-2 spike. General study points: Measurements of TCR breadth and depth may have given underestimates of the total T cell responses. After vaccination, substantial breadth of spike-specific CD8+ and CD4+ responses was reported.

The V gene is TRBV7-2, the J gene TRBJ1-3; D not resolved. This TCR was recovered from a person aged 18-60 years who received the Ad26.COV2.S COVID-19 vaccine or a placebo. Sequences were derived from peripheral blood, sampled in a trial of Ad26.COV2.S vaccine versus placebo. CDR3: CASSTLSRGSGNTIYF. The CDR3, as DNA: TGTGCCAGCAGCACGCTTTCCCGGGGCTCTGGAAACACCATATATTTT.